This entry concerns a single T cell receptor beta chain. Its antigen remains unknown. This sample was included in a study of a mutant IDH1 vaccine in newly diagnosed glioma. Looking at the study overall: Beforehand, treatment had been radiotherapy, temozolomide, or both; the majority received both.

Sequenced by immunoSEQ multiplex PCR; TCRdb stores in-frame clones only, minus some. The profile shows some 80,000 clones, approximately 85% of them singletons. Germline lookup yields CDR1 SGHAT and CDR2 FQNNGV. Trimming stripped 2 bases from V and 0 bases from J, with 14 bases between. The CDR3 has 17 residues. Sample time point: week 23, last vaccination. The content of each vaccine dose was 300 ug of mutant IDH1 20-mer peptide, and topical imiquimod accompanied it. The sequencing used PBMCs, collected from a glioma patient whose treatment included an IDH1 peptide vaccine. The chain has TRBV11-2 and TRBJ1-3; weak D call: TRBD1 (6 bases). The receptor was derived from a woman between 45 and 60 years old with glioma. The CDR3 nucleotides are TGTGCCAGCAGCTTATGGTTAAGGGGGAGCTCTGGAAACACCATATATTTT. It specifies CASSLWLRGSSGNTIYF.